This TCR beta chain was profiled in a study of T cells in women clearing cervical HPV infection. Study at large: Case blood drawn at lesion detection; control blood after infection cleared. HLA type could not be excluded as a confounder. Study outcomes and limitations: Cases and controls were distinguished at AUC 0.83 by richness and V genes.

Libraries were prepared by immunoSEQ multiplex PCR; TCRdb keeps only in-frame clonotypes and omits some of them. The sample has about 30,000 clones. Between the trimmed V and J ends, which lost 10 bases and 0 bases, there was a span of 12 bases. Germline V gives CDR1 LNHDA, CDR2 SQIVND (reference sequence). CDR3 size: 14 residues. As regards this clone: As yet, its antigen is unknown. Read sequence stops 3 residues before the CDR3 end, and the germline J gene provides the missing end.

Each participant carried one incident cervical HPV16 infection only. This sequence was found in a woman aged 18-69 years with a cervical HPV16 infection that either progressed to CIN3+ or cleared (not recorded which). V usage is TRBV19 and J usage is TRBJ2-2; no reliable D call. Sample: blood buffy coat. Incomplete CDR3 DNA: TGTGCCAAAAGAGGTCAATCGAACACCGGGGAG. This translates into CAKRGQSNTGE. The full CDR3 protein reads CAKRGQSNTGELFF.